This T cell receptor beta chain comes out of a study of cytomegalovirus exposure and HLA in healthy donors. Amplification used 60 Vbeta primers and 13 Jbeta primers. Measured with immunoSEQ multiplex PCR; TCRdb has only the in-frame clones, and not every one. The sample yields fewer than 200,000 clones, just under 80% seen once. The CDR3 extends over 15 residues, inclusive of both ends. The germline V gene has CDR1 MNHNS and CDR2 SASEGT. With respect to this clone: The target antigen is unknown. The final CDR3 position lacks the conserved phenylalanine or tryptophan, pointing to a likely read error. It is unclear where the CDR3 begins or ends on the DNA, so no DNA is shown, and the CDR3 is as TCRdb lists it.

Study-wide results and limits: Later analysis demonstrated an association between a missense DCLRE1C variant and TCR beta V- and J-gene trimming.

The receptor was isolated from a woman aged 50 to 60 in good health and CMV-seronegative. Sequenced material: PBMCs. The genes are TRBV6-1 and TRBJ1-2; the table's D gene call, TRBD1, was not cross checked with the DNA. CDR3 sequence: CASSIGQAPLALISY.